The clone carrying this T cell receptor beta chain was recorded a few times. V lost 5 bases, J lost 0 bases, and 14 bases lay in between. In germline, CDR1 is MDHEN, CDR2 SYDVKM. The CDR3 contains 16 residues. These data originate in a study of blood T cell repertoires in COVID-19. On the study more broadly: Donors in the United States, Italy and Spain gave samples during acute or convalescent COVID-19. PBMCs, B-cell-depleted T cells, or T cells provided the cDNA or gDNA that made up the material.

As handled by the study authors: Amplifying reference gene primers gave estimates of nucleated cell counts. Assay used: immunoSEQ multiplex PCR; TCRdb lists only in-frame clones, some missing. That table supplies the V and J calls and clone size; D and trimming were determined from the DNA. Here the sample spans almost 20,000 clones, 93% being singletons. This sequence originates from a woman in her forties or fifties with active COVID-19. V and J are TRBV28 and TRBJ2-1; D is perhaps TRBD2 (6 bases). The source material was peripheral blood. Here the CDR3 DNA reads TGTGCCAGCAGTCCCTGGGGGAGGATCTCCTACAATGAGCAGTTCTTC. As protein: CASSPWGRISYNEQFF.